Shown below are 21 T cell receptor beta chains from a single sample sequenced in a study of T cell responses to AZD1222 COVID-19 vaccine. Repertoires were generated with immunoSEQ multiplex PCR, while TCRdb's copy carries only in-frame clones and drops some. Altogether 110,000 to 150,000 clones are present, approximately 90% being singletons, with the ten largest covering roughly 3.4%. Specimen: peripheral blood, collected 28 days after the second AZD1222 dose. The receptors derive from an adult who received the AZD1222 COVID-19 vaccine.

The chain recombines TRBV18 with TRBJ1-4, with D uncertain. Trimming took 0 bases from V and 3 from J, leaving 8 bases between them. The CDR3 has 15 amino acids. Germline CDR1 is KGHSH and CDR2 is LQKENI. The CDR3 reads CASSPPYGPNEKLFF. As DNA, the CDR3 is TGTGCCAGCTCACCACCATACGGACCTAATGAAAAACTGTTTTTT.

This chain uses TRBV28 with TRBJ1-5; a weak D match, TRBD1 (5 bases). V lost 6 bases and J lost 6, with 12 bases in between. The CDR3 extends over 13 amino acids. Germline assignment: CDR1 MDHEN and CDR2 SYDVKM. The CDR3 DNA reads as TGTGCCAGCAGCCGCGACAGTTTTCAGCCCCAGCATTTT. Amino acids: CASSRDSFQPQHF.

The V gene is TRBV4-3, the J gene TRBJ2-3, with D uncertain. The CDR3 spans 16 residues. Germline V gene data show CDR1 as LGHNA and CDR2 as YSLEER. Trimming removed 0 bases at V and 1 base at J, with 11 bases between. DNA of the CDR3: TGCGCCAGCAGCCAAGATCTGGCGGACCGCACAGATACGCAGTATTTT. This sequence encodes CASSQDLADRTDTQYF.

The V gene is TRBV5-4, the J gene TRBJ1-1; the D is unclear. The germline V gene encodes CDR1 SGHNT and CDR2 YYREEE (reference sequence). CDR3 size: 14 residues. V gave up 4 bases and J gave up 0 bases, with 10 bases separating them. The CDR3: CASSQWRLNTEAFF. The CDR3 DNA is TGTGCCAGCAGCCAGTGGAGGCTGAACACTGAAGCTTTCTTT.

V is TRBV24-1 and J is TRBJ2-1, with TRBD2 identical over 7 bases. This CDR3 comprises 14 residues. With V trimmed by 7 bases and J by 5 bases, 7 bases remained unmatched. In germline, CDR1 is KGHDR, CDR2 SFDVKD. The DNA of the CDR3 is TGTGCCACCAGGCCCGGGACTAACAACAATGAGCAGTTCTTC. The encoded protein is CATRPGTNNNEQFF.

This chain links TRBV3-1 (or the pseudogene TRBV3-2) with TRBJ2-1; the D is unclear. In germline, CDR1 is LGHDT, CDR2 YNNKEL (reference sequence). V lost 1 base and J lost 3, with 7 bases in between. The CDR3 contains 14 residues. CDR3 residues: CASSQAFGYNEQFF. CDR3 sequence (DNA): TGTGCCAGCAGCCAAGCGTTTGGCTACAATGAGCAGTTCTTC.

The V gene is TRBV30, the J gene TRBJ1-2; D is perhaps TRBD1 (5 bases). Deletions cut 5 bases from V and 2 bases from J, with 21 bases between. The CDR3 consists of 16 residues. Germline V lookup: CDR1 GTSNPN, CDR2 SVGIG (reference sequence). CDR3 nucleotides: TGTGCCTGGGCCCCCGGGGGGGTTGGGCTGAACTATGGCTACACCTTC. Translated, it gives CAWAPGGVGLNYGYTF.

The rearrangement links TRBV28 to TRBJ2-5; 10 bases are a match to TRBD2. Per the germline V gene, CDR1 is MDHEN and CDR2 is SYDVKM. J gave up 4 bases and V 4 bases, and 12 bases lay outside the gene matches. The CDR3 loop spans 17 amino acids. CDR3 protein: CASSSGLAGERGETQYF. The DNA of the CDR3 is TGTGCCAGCAGTTCCGGGCTAGCGGGAGAAAGGGGAGAGACCCAGTACTTC.

As DNA, the CDR3 is TGTGCCAGCAGGCAGCCCGGGATCCAAGAGACCCAGTACTTC. Translating gives CASRQPGIQETQYF. The chain combines TRBV6-5 with TRBJ2-5; weak D call: TRBD2 (5 bases). Germline V gene data show CDR1 as MNHEY and CDR2 as SVGAGI. The length of the CDR3 is 14 residues. The V end was cut by 6 bases, the J end by 1 base, with 12 bases between.

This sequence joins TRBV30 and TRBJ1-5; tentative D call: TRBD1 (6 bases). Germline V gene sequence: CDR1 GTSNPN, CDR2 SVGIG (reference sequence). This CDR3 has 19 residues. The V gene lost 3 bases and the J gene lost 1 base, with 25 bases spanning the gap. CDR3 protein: CAWSQAGARLWGSNQPQHF. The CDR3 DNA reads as TGTGCCTGGAGCCAAGCGGGGGCGAGGCTTTGGGGGAGCAATCAGCCCCAGCATTTT. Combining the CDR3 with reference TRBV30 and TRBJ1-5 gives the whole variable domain SQTIHQWPATLVQPVGSPLSLECTVEGTSNPNLYWYRQAAGRGLQLLFYSVGIGQISSEVPQNLSASRPQDRQFILSSKKLLLSDSGFYLCAWSQAGARLWGSNQPQHFGDGTRLSIL.

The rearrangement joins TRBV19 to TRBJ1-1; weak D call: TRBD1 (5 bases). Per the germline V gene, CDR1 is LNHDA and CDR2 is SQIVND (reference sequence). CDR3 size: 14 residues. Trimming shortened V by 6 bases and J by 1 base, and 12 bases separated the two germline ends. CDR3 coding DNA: TGTGCCAGTAGACTCCTTGACAGGAACACTGAAGCTTTCTTT. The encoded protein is CASRLLDRNTEAFF.

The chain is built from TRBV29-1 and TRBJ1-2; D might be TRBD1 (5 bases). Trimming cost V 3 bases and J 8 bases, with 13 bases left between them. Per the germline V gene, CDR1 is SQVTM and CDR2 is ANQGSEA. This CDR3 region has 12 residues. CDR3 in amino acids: CSVEGDRPGYTF. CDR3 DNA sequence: TGCAGCGTTGAGGGGGACCGGCCGGGCTACACCTTC.

The CDR3 loop is CASSLVGGAGQPQHF. Written as DNA, the CDR3 is TGTGCCAGCAGCTTAGTAGGGGGGGCCGGTCAGCCCCAGCATTTT. The gene calls are TRBV7-2 and TRBJ1-5, with a possible D match to TRBD1 (6 bases). Between the trimmed V and J ends, which lost 1 base and 6 bases, there was a span of 13 bases. The CDR3 loop spans 15 amino acids. The germline CDR1 and CDR2 sequences are SGHTA and FQGNSA.

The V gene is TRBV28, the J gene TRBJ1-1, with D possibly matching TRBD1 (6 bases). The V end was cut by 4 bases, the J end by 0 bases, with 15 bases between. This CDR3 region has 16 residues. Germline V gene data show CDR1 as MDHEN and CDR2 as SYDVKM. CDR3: CASSWERGDMNTEAFF. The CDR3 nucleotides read TGTGCCAGCAGTTGGGAGCGGGGGGACATGAACACTGAAGCTTTCTTT.

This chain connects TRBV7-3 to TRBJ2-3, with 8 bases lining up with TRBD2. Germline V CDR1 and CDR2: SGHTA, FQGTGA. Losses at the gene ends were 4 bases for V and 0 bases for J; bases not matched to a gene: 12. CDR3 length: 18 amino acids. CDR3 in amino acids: CASSSGPISGASTDTQYF. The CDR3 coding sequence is TGTGCCAGCAGCTCGGGGCCAATTAGCGGGGCTAGCACAGATACGCAGTATTTT.

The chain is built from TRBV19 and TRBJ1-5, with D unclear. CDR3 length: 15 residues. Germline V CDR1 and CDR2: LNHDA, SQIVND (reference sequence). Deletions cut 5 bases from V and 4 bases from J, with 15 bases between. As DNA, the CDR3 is TGTGCCAGTAGTCCTACCCGGGCCTCTAATCAGCCCCAGCATTTT. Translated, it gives CASSPTRASNQPQHF.

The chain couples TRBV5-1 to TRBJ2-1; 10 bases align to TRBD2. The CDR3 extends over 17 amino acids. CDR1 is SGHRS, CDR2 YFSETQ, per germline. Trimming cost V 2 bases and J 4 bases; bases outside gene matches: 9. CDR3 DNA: TGCGCCAGCAGCTTCGACTCTAGCGGGAGATCTTACAATGAGCAGTTCTTC. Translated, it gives CASSFDSSGRSYNEQFF.

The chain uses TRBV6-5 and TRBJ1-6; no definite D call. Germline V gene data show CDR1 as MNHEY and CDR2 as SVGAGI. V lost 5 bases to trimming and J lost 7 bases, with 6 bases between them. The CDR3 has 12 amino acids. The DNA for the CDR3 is TGTGCCAGCAGTAACACGAATTCACCCCTCCACTTT. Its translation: CASSNTNSPLHF.

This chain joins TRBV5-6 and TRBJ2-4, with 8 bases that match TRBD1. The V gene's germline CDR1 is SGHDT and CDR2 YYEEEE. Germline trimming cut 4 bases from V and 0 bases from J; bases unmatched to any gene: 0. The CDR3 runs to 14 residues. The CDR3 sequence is CASSGQGAKNIQYF. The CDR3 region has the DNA TGTGCCAGCAGCGGACAGGGAGCCAAAAACATTCAGTACTTC.

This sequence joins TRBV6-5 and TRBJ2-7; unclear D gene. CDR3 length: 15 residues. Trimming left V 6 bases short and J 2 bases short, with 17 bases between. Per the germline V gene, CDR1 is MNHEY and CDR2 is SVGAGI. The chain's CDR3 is CASRPERFAPYEQYF. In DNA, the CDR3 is TGTGCCAGCAGGCCTGAACGCTTTGCACCCTACGAGCAGTACTTC.

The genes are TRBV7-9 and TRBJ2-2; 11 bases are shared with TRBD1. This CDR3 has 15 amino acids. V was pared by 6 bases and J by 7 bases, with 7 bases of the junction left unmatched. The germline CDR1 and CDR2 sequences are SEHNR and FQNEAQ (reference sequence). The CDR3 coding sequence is TGTGCCAGCAGTCGCGGACAGGGGGCGATCGGGGAGCTGTTTTTT. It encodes CASSRGQGAIGELFF.